This T cell receptor (beta chain) comes out of a study of control samples from healthy donors and cancer patients. The repertoire was sequenced with immunoSEQ multiplex PCR; TCRdb's copy has only in-frame clones and lacks some. This table holds around 250,000 clones, around 80% found once. This CDR3 contains 13 residues. Germline CDR1 and CDR2: SGHTA and FQGTGA. The V gene lost 5 bases and the J gene lost 3 bases, with 11 bases spanning the gap. Sequenced input: PBMCs. The V gene is TRBV7-3, the J gene TRBJ2-7; a possible D gene is TRBD1 (7 bases). This sequence originates from a woman aged 55-70 years with lung cancer. The CDR3 DNA is TGTGCCAGCAGCGCTCAGGGGGGCTACGAGCAGTACTTC. Amino acids: CASSAQGGYEQYF.